This T cell receptor (beta chain) was sequenced for a study of vaccination effects on CD4 cells after COVID-19. Sequenced by immunoSEQ multiplex PCR; TCRdb stores in-frame clones only, minus some. Among tens of thousands of clones listed, approximately 79% were seen once. With regard to this clone: No antigen is known for it.

V shed 2 bases and J 3 bases; nucleotides not matched to a gene: 7. CDR3 length: 16 amino acids. Germline CDR1 and CDR2: SGHRS and YFSETQ. Antigen-specific CD4+ T cells expanded by the ViraFEST assay with viral peptide pools were then sequenced. The culture ran for nine to eleven days, and then CD4+ T cells were isolated. In the vaccine recipients, nucleocapsid antibodies were negative and there was no prior SARS-CoV-2 infection. Specimen: CD4+ T cells from PBMCs cultured with HCoV-OC43 spike peptides, collected before COVID-19 vaccination. Subset denoted: HCoV-OC43 spike overlapping peptide pool stimulation. This TCR was recovered from a human donor who received a COVID-19 vaccine. The rearrangement links TRBV5-1 to TRBJ1-4, with 7 bases identical to TRBD1. The CDR3 loop is CASSFEGAAPNEKLFF. For the CDR3, the DNA is TGCGCCAGCAGCTTTGAGGGGGCCGCCCCTAATGAAAAACTGTTTTTT.